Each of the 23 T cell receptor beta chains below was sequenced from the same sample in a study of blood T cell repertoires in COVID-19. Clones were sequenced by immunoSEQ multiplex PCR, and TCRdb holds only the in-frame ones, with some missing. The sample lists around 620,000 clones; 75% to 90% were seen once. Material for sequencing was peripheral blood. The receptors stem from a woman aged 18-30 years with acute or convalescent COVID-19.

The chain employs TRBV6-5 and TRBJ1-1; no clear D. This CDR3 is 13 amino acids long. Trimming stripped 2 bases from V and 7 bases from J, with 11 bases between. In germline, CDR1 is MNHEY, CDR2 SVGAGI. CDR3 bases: TGTGCCAGCAGTTACGAGGGATTAAGTGAAGCTTTCTTT. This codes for CASSYEGLSEAFF.

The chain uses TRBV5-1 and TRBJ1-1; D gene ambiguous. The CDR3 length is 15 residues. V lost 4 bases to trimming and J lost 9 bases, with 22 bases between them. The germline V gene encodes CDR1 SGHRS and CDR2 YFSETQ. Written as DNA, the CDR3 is TGCGCCAGCAGCGCGGGAGGGTGGCAAGTCTTTAAAGCTTTCTTT. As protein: CASSAGGWQVFKAFF.

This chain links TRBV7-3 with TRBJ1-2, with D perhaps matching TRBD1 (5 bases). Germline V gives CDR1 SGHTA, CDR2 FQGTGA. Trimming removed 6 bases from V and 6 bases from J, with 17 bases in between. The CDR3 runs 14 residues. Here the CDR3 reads CASSSGTPLDGYTF. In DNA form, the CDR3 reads TGTGCCAGCAGTTCCGGGACTCCCCTCGATGGCTACACCTTC.

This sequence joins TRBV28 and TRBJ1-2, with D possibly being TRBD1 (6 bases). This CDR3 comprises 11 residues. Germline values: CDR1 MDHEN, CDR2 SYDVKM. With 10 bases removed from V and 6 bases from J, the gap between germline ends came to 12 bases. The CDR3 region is CAIRTDNGYTF. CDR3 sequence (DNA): TGTGCCATCCGGACAGATAATGGCTACACCTTC.

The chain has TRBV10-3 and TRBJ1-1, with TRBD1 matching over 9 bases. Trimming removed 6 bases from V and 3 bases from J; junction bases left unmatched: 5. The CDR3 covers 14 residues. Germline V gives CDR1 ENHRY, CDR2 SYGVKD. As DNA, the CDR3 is TGTGCCATCAGGGGGACAGGGTCGGACACTGAAGCTTTCTTT. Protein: CAIRGTGSDTEAFF.

CDR3 in DNA: TGTGCCAGCACCCAAAGCAGGTTTCGCAGTATGAACACTGAAGCTTTCTTT. It translates to CASTQSRFRSMNTEAFF. This chain connects TRBV2 to TRBJ1-1, with D hard to call. Germline lookup yields CDR1 SNHLY and CDR2 FYNNEI. There are 17 residues in the CDR3. V was cut by 7 bases and J by 0 bases, with 21 bases left in between.

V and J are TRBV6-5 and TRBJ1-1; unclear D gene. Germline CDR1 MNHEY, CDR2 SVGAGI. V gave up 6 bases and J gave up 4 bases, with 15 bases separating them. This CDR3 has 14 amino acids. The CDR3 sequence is CASRIEGWGTEAFF. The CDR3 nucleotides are TGTGCCAGCAGAATCGAGGGCTGGGGCACTGAAGCTTTCTTT.

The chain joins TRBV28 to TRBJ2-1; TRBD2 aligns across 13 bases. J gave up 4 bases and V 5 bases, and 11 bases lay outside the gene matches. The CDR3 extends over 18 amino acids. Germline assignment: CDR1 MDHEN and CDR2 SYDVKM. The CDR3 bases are TGTGCCAGCAGTCCTTCGGGACTAGCGGGGCAAATTTACAATGAGCAGTTCTTC. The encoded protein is CASSPSGLAGQIYNEQFF.

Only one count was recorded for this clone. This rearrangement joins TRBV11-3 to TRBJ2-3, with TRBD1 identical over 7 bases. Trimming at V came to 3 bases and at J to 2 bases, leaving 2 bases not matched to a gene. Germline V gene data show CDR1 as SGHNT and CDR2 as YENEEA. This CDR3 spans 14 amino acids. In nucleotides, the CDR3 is TGTGCCAGCAGCTTGGGACAGCCCACAGATACGCAGTATTTT. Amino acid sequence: CASSLGQPTDTQYF.

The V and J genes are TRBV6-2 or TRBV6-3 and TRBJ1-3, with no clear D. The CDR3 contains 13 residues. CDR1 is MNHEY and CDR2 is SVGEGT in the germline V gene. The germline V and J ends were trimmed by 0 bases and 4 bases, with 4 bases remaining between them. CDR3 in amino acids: CASSYSTGNTIYF. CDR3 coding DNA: TGTGCCAGCAGTTACTCGACAGGAAACACCATATATTTT.

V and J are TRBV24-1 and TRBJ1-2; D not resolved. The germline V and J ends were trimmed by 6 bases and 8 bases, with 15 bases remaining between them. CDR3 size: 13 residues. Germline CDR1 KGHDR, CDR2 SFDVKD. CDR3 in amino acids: CATSSDGEEGYTF. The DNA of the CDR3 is TGTGCCACCAGTAGTGACGGCGAGGAAGGCTACACCTTC.

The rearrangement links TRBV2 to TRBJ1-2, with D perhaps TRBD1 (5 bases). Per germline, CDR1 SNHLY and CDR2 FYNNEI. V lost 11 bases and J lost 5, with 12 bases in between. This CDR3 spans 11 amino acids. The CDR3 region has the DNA TGTGCCGGTCAGACAGAGTATGGCTACACCTTC. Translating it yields CAGQTEYGYTF.

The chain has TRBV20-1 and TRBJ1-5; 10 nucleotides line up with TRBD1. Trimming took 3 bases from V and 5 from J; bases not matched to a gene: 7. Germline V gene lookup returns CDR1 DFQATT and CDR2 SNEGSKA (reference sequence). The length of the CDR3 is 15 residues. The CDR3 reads CSASWDRGWDQPQHF. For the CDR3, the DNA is TGCAGTGCTAGTTGGGACAGGGGTTGGGATCAGCCCCAGCATTTT.

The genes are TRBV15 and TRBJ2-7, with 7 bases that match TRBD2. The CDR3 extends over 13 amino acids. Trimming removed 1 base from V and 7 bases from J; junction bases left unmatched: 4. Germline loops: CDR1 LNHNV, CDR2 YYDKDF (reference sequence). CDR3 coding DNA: TGTGCCACCAGCAGAGGTCCCGGGGGGGAGCAGTACTTC. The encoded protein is CATSRGPGGEQYF.

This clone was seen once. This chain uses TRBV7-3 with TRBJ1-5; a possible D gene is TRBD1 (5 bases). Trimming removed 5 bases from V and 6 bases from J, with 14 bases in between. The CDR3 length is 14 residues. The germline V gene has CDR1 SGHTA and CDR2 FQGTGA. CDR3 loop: CASSPSGGGQPQHF. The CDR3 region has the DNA TGTGCCAGCAGCCCCTCGGGGGGTGGTCAGCCCCAGCATTTT.

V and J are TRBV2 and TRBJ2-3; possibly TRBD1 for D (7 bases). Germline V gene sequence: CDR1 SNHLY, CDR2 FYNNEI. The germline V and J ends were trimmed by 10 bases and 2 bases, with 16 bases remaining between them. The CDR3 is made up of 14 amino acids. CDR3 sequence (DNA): TGTGCCATCCATCAGGGGGGCCCCACAGATACGCAGTATTTT. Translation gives CAIHQGGPTDTQYF. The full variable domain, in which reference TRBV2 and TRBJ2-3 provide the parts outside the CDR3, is EPEVTQTPSHQVTQMGQEVILRCVPISNHLYFYWYRQILGQKVEFLVSFYNNEISEKSEIFDDQFSVERPDGSNFTLKIRSTKLEDSAMYFCAIHQGGPTDTQYFGPGTRLTVL.

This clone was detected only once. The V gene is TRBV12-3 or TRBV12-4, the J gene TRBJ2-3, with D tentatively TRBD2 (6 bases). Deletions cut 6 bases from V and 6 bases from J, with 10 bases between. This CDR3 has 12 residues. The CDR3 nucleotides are TGTGCCAGCAGCCGACTAGTGGATACGCAGTATTTT. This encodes CASSRLVDTQYF.

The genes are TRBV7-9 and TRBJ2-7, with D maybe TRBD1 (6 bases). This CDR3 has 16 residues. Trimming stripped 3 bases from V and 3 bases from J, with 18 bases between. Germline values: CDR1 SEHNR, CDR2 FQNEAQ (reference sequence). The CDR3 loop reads CASSFSGAGTRYEQYF. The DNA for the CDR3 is TGTGCCAGCAGCTTTTCAGGGGCCGGGACGCGCTACGAGCAGTACTTC.

For the CDR3, the DNA is TGTGCCATCAGCGGGCGGGACAGCTATGGCTACACCTTC. This encodes CAISGRDSYGYTF. The chain has TRBV6-2 or TRBV6-3 and TRBJ1-2; 7 nucleotides agree with TRBD1. Looked up from germline, CDR1 is MNHEY and CDR2 is SVGEGT. CDR3 length: 13 residues. V dropped 10 bases and J dropped 4; count of bases not matched to a gene: 9.

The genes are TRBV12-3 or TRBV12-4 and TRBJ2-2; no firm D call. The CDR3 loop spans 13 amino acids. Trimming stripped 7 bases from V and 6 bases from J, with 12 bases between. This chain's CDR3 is CASMAWASGELFF. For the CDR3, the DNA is TGTGCCAGCATGGCCTGGGCCTCCGGGGAGCTGTTTTTT.

As DNA, the CDR3 is TGTGCCAGCAGTGAGACGATACAGGGGCCCTACGAGCAGTACTTC. Translation: CASSETIQGPYEQYF. The V call is TRBV2, the J call TRBJ2-7, with TRBD1 matching over 7 bases. This CDR3 is 15 amino acids long. Germline CDR1 is SNHLY and CDR2 is FYNNEI. With V trimmed by 3 bases and J by 2 bases, 7 bases remained unmatched.

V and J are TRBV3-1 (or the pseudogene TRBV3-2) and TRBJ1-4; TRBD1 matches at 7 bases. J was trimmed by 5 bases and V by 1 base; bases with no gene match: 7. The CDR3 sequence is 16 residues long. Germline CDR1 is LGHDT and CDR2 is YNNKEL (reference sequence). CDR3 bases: TGTGCCAGCAGCCAAGGTGTCGCAGGGGGGAATGAAAAACTGTTTTTT. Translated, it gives CASSQGVAGGNEKLFF.

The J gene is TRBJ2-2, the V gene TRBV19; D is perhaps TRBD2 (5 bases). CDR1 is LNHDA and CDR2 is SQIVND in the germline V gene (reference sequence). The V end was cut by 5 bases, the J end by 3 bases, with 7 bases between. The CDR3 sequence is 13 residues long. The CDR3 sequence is CASSEGYTGELFF. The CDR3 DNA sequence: TGTGCCAGTAGTGAGGGTTACACCGGGGAGCTGTTTTTT.